One and the same sample provided the 3 T cell receptor beta chains below, sequenced in a study of lymphopenia after photon versus proton radiotherapy. Profiling relied on immunoSEQ multiplex PCR, and the TCRdb table lists in-frame clones only, not all of them. The data show 30,000 or so clones, more than 75% seen once. Sequenced here: peripheral blood, sampled from a patient treated with proton-based radiotherapy. The receptor set was obtained from a woman aged 55-69 years with cholangiocarcinoma. Some clones in this sample may be carry-over from other donors' samples.

The V gene is TRBV5-1, the J gene TRBJ2-7; D is unclear. The CDR3 is 15 residues long. Germline V gene lookup returns CDR1 SGHRS and CDR2 YFSETQ. Trimming took off 0 bases at V and 2 bases at J, with 12 bases between the two ends. CDR3 coding DNA: TGCGCCAGCAGCTTGGGGTCAGCTCGCACCTACGAGCAGTACTTC. This sequence encodes CASSLGSARTYEQYF.

V gene TRBV9 combines with J gene TRBJ2-7; 9 positions agree with TRBD1. With 0 bases clipped from V and 4 bases from J, the junction kept 14 bases outside the gene matches. Germline V lookup: CDR1 SGDLS, CDR2 YYNGEE. This CDR3 spans 18 amino acids. Here the CDR3 reads CASSVGGAARQGVYEQYF. CDR3 sequence (DNA): TGTGCCAGCAGCGTAGGAGGGGCTGCGAGACAGGGGGTGTACGAGCAGTACTTC.

The V gene is TRBV27, the J gene TRBJ2-4, with TRBD2 matching 7 bases. The CDR3 runs 13 residues. After removal of 6 bases from V and 8 bases from J, the junction contained 7 bases not matched to a gene. CDR1 and CDR2 (germline): MNHEY, SMNVEV (reference sequence). The CDR3 coding sequence is TGTGCCAGCAGCCGGGGGGATGGGGACATTCAGTACTTC. Translated, it gives CASSRGDGDIQYF.